This passage covers 29 T cell receptor beta chains from one sample sequenced in a study of T cell repertoires in cytomegalovirus infection. One entry per CDR3 protein results from TCRdb running MiXCR on the reads. Of 700,000 to 900,000 distinct CDR3 sequences detected, 29% appear once; the ten largest clones hold under 15%. For these TCRs, the target antigens are not known. This specimen consisted of cultured CD8+ T cells from PBMCs, obtained from culture after CMV antigen stimulation. These receptors were obtained from a human donor in good health (CMV status not recorded). Some clones in this sample may be carry-over from other donors' samples.

The chain recombines TRBV28 with TRBJ1-5; no firm D call. Per the germline V gene, CDR1 is MDHEN and CDR2 is SYDVKM. V gave up 2 bases and J gave up 3 bases, with 11 bases separating them. This CDR3 comprises 15 residues. The DNA of the CDR3 is TGTGCCAGCAGTTTAAGAAGGCAAATCAATCAGCCCCAGCATTTT. Translated: CASSLRRQINQPQHF.

The CDR3 coding sequence is TGTGCCAGCAGCGTAGTTGGGTCGGGGGGGGGCCCATACACTGAAGCTTTCTTT. This codes for CASSVVGSGGGPYTEAFF. The chain carries TRBV9 and TRBJ1-1; perhaps TRBD1 as D (6 bases). CDR1 SGDLS and CDR2 YYNGEE come from the germline V gene. The CDR3 contains 18 residues. V lost 0 bases and J 3 bases, leaving 21 bases between the germline ends.

This chain joins TRBV4-1 and TRBJ1-1; 7 bases map to TRBD1. CDR3 length: 13 residues. The germline V gene encodes CDR1 MGHRA and CDR2 YSYEKL. Losses at the gene ends were 3 bases for V and 7 bases for J; bases not matched to a gene: 5. In nucleotides, the CDR3 is TGCGCCAGCAGCCATACAGGGGCGGGTGAAGCTTTCTTT. Translating it yields CASSHTGAGEAFF.

The rearrangement uses TRBV28 and TRBJ1-5; a possible D gene is TRBD1 (5 bases). Germline V CDR1 and CDR2: MDHEN, SYDVKM. The CDR3 has 14 residues. V shed 6 bases and J shed 5 bases, with 14 bases lying between them. The CDR3 nucleotides are TGTGCCAGCAGGGTGTGGGGAGGGGATCAGCCCCAGCATTTT. Amino acids: CASRVWGGDQPQHF.

The sample holds many counts of this clonotype. V and J are TRBV7-8 and TRBJ1-5, with D hard to call. With 2 bases removed from V and 4 bases from J, the gap between germline ends came to 15 bases. Germline V CDR1 and CDR2: SGHVS, FQNEAQ. The CDR3 extends over 16 amino acids. For the CDR3, the DNA is TGTGCCAGCAGCTTACCAGGAACCCCCGGGAATCAGCCCCAGCATTTT. The encoded protein is CASSLPGTPGNQPQHF.

Only a few counts were recorded for this clonotype. The chain couples TRBV12-5 to TRBJ2-7; D remains unclear. This CDR3 comprises 11 residues. Looked up from germline, CDR1 is LGHNT and CDR2 is FRNRAP. V shed 5 bases and J shed 2 bases, with 4 bases lying between them. The DNA of the CDR3 is TGTGCTAGTGGTCCAACCTACGAGCAGTACTTC. As protein: CASGPTYEQYF.

V usage is TRBV28 and J usage is TRBJ1-3; no firm D call. Trimming removed 7 bases at V and 4 bases at J, with 20 bases between. The CDR3 loop spans 16 amino acids. The germline gives CDR1 MDHEN, CDR2 SYDVKM. The CDR3 region has the DNA TGTGCCAGCACCCCCGCGAATCGTGGGATCGGAAACACCATATATTTT. As protein: CASTPANRGIGNTIYF.

The chain has TRBV6-2 or TRBV6-3 and TRBJ2-3; D is ambiguous. The V gene's germline CDR1 is MNHEY and CDR2 SVGEGT. Trimming left V 1 base short and J 4 bases short, with 9 bases between. The CDR3 sequence is 14 residues long. The chain's CDR3 is CASSYLNPADTQYF. CDR3 DNA sequence: TGTGCCAGCAGTTACTTGAATCCGGCAGATACGCAGTATTTT.

CDR3 in DNA: TGTGCTAGTGGTTTGCCCCCGGGACAGGGGGTGCATGGCTACACCTTC. Residues: CASGLPPGQGVHGYTF. This chain connects TRBV12-5 to TRBJ1-2; 11 bases align to TRBD1. Germline CDR1 LGHNT, CDR2 FRNRAP. The CDR3 runs 16 residues. V lost 2 bases to trimming and J lost 6 bases; unmatched junction nucleotides: 8.

The chain recombines TRBV10-3 with TRBJ2-1; D possibly corresponds to TRBD2 (7 bases). CDR3 length: 17 amino acids. Germline values: CDR1 ENHRY, CDR2 SYGVKD. V shed 0 bases and J shed 8 bases, with 20 bases lying between them. The CDR3 sequence: CAISESKWRGLKDEQFF. The CDR3 DNA is TGTGCCATCAGTGAGTCGAAATGGCGGGGGCTTAAGGATGAGCAGTTCTTC.

To note about this clonotype: Being one base from a much bigger clone, this may be a read error. This sequence joins TRBV7-9 and TRBJ2-1, with D unclear. CDR3 length: 12 residues. In germline, CDR1 is SEHNR, CDR2 FQNEAQ (reference sequence). The CDR3 nucleotides are TGTGTCAGCAGCTTAGGTTCAAGCGAGCAGTTCTTC. It codes for CVSSLGSSEQFF. The full variable domain, completed using reference TRBV7-9 and TRBJ2-1, is DTGVSQNPRHKITKRGQNVTFRCDPISEHNRLYWYRQTLGQGPEFLTYFQNEAQLEKSRLLSDRFSAERPKGSFSTLEIQRTEQGDSAMYLCVSSLGSSEQFFGPGTRLTVL.

V gene TRBV6-5 combines with J gene TRBJ2-6; no clear D gene. The CDR3 is made up of 18 amino acids. Trimming took 0 bases from V and 0 from J, leaving 12 bases between them. In germline, CDR1 is MNHEY, CDR2 SVGAGI. The DNA of the CDR3 is TGTGCCAGCAGTTACTCCCCCCAAACAGACTCTGGGGCCAACGTCCTGACTTTC. It specifies CASSYSPQTDSGANVLTF.

The chain is built from TRBV7-6 and TRBJ2-3; unclear D gene. This CDR3 region has 14 residues. Trimming stripped 0 bases from V and 5 bases from J, with 9 bases between. The V gene's germline CDR1 is SGHVS and CDR2 FNYEAQ. The DNA for the CDR3 is TGTGCCAGCAGCTTAGCTTACCTAGAAGATACGCAGTATTTT. Translated: CASSLAYLEDTQYF.

At least ten counts were recorded for this clonotype. This chain connects TRBV7-8 to TRBJ2-1; D may be TRBD1 or TRBD2 (6 bases each). V was clipped by 5 bases and J by 10 bases, with 24 bases between them. The CDR3 runs to 16 residues. Germline values: CDR1 SGHVS, CDR2 FQNEAQ. The CDR3 spells CASSPTLGGPYIEQFF. CDR3 DNA sequence: TGTGCCAGCAGCCCGACCCTCGGGGGCCCTTATATAGAGCAGTTCTTC.

In DNA, the CDR3 is TGTGCCAGCAGTATGACCGGAGCCTATGGCTACACCTTC. Amino acid sequence: CASSMTGAYGYTF. V is TRBV27 and J is TRBJ1-2, with D unresolved. Trimming took 5 bases from V and 4 from J, leaving 11 bases between them. CDR1 is MNHEY, CDR2 SMNVEV, per germline (reference sequence). The CDR3 is made up of 13 amino acids.

The genes are TRBV28 and TRBJ2-3, with D possibly matching TRBD1 (5 bases). This CDR3 has 14 amino acids. Trimming pared 5 bases from V and 2 bases from J, leaving 11 bases between. Germline V lookup: CDR1 MDHEN, CDR2 SYDVKM. The CDR3 spells CASSQTAFTDTQYF. CDR3 nucleotides: TGTGCCAGCAGTCAGACAGCCTTCACAGATACGCAGTATTTT.

The genes are TRBV5-1 and TRBJ2-7; D uncertain. Germline V lookup: CDR1 SGHRS, CDR2 YFSETQ. V was pared by 1 base and J by 1 base, with 12 bases between. The CDR3 length is 15 residues. CDR3 nucleotide sequence: TGCGCCAGCAGCTTGCGTTTCTCAGAGTCCTACGAGCAGTACTTC. It codes for CASSLRFSESYEQYF.

The chain combines TRBV11-3 with TRBJ2-1, with a weak D call TRBD1 (7 bases). Germline CDR1 is SGHNT and CDR2 is YENEEA. Between the trimmed V and J ends, which lost 4 bases and 1 base, there was a span of 14 bases. CDR3 length equals 16 residues. CDR3 residues: CASSYSPGGSYNEQFF. The DNA for the CDR3 is TGTGCCAGCAGCTACTCACCAGGGGGGTCCTACAATGAGCAGTTCTTC.

This clonotype was counted ten times or more. The chain links TRBV7-6 to TRBJ2-7; 14 nucleotides line up with TRBD2. CDR3 size: 18 residues. Trimming took 3 bases from V and 2 from J; bases not matched to a gene: 9. Per the germline V gene, CDR1 is SGHVS and CDR2 is FNYEAQ. The CDR3 bases are TGTGCCAGCAGCTTTGAAGGACTAGCGGGGGGAGCTACCTACGAGCAGTACTTC. Residues: CASSFEGLAGGATYEQYF.

The chain links TRBV7-3 to TRBJ2-6, with 10 bases fitting TRBD2. With V trimmed by 4 bases and J by 4 bases, 13 bases remained unmatched. This CDR3 spans 19 amino acids. Germline V gene lookup returns CDR1 SGHTA and CDR2 FQGTGA. The CDR3 sequence is CASSSLIAGGPRGANVLTF. The CDR3 coding sequence is TGTGCCAGCAGCTCACTGATAGCGGGGGGCCCCAGAGGGGCCAACGTCCTGACTTTC.

The sample holds many counts of this clonotype. The chain recombines TRBV6-6 with TRBJ1-1; D is unclear. From germline, CDR1 is MNHNY and CDR2 SVGAGI (reference sequence). The V gene lost 0 bases and the J gene lost 4 bases, with 12 bases spanning the gap. The CDR3 totals 15 residues. The CDR3 DNA reads as TGTGCCAGCAGTTACTCGGAACTGGGGTTCACTGAAGCTTTCTTT. Amino acids: CASSYSELGFTEAFF.

The chain couples TRBV3-1 to TRBJ2-6; D remains unclear. Germline CDR1 is LGHDT and CDR2 is YNNKEL (reference sequence). With 4 bases removed from V and 4 bases from J, the gap between germline ends came to 11 bases. The CDR3 contains 15 residues. The CDR3 loop reads CASSLPETGANVLTF. In DNA, the CDR3 is TGTGCCAGCAGCCTCCCAGAGACCGGGGCCAACGTCCTGACTTTC.

V and J are TRBV27 and TRBJ2-1; TRBD1 is a possible D gene (5 bases). The V gene's germline CDR1 is MNHEY and CDR2 SMNVEV (reference sequence). Trimming removed 2 bases at V and 6 bases at J, with 14 bases between. The length of the CDR3 is 15 residues. CDR3 DNA sequence: TGTGCCAGCAGTTTAGGGCAGGGTTTTAGCAATGAGCAGTTCTTC. Amino acids: CASSLGQGFSNEQFF.

This rearrangement joins TRBV19 to TRBJ2-7; D call uncertain. V lost 8 bases and J lost 2, with 13 bases in between. Germline V gene lookup returns CDR1 LNHDA and CDR2 SQIVND (reference sequence). The CDR3 sequence is 13 residues long. The CDR3 nucleotides read TGTGCCAGTTCACCGGGTCTACCCTACGAGCAGTACTTC. Protein sequence: CASSPGLPYEQYF.

The CDR3 is CASSPGGDGELFF. CDR3 bases: TGTGCCAGCAGCCCCGGGGGGGACGGGGAGCTGTTTTTT. This chain links TRBV7-6 with TRBJ2-2; 8 nucleotides line up with TRBD2. V shed 5 bases and J 7 bases; nucleotides not matched to a gene: 3. The germline V gene encodes CDR1 SGHVS and CDR2 FNYEAQ. The CDR3 has 13 residues. The variable domain in full, completed from reference TRBV7-6 and TRBJ2-2, reads GAGVSQSPRYKVTKRGQDVALRCDPISGHVSLYWYRQALGQGPEFLTYFNYEAQQDKSGLPNDRFSAERPEGSISTLTIQRTEQRDSAMYRCASSPGGDGELFFGEGSRLTVL.

The chain is built from TRBV27 and TRBJ1-2; D not resolved. Trimming removed 2 bases from V and 3 bases from J, with 7 bases in between. The CDR3 contains 13 residues. CDR1 and CDR2 from the germline V gene are MNHEY and SMNVEV (reference sequence). The CDR3 region is CASSLGMDYGYTF. CDR3 nucleotide sequence: TGTGCCAGCAGTTTAGGGATGGACTATGGCTACACCTTC.

Only a few counts were recorded for this clonotype. The gene calls are TRBV6-2 or TRBV6-3 and TRBJ1-6, with D perhaps matching TRBD1 (5 bases). The CDR3 contains 14 residues. The germline CDR1 and CDR2 sequences are MNHEY and SVGEGT. V was clipped by 7 bases and J by 4 bases, with 11 bases between them. This CDR3 reads CASTYDSYNSPLHF. CDR3 bases: TGTGCCAGCACCTACGACAGTTATAATTCACCCCTCCACTTT.

This clonotype turned up a few times. The chain is built from TRBV24-1 and TRBJ2-5; 9 bases agree with TRBD1. V dropped 4 bases and J dropped 2; count of bases not matched to a gene: 4. Germline V gene lookup returns CDR1 KGHDR and CDR2 SFDVKD. The length of the CDR3 is 15 residues. DNA of the CDR3: TGTGCCACCAGTGAATCGACAGGGGGGCAAGAGACCCAGTACTTC. The encoded protein is CATSESTGGQETQYF.

This clonotype was seen only once. The V and J genes are TRBV29-1 and TRBJ2-1, with unresolved D. The V and J ends lost 2 bases and 3 bases respectively, with 8 bases between them. CDR1 SQVTM and CDR2 ANQGSEA come from the germline V gene. CDR3 length: 13 amino acids. The CDR3 loop is CSVESALYNEQFF. The CDR3 DNA sequence: TGCAGCGTTGAATCGGCCCTCTACAATGAGCAGTTCTTC.